A selection of T cell receptor beta chains follows, all from one sample in a study of blood T cells in healthy people across ages. TCRdb re-derived calls from the 5' RACE reads in MiXCR, one entry per CDR3 protein. The table includes more than 900,000 distinct CDR3 sequences, almost 30% detected once. These data were likewise used in another study, on T cells of mothers and their children.

The sequencing sample was made of blood. The receptors here all came from a middle-aged woman in good health. CDR3s include the opening cysteine and the closing phenylalanine or tryptophan. A D gene is named only where the DNA matches it firmly. The size field is filled for only some rows; it gives once, few, many or a size class.

V: TRBV7-3
D: NA
J: TRBJ2-3
size: NA
DNA: TGTGCCAGCAGCCTTGACAGGAACACAAATACGCAGTATTTT
CDR3: CASSLDRNTNTQYF

V: TRBV15
D: NA
J: TRBJ2-7
size: few
DNA: TGTGCCACCAGCAGAGAAAAAGGGGCGGGCTACGAGCAGTACTTC
CDR3: CATSREKGAGYEQYF

V: TRBV5-1
D: NA
J: TRBJ2-2
size: NA
DNA: TGCGCCAGCACCCAGGGCGGGGGCAACACCGGGGAGCTGTTTTTT
CDR3: CASTQGGGNTGELFF

V: TRBV28
D: TRBD1
J: TRBJ1-2
size: NA
DNA: TGTGCCAGCAGTTTGGCGGGACAGACCTATGGCTACACCTTC
CDR3: CASSLAGQTYGYTF

V: TRBV4-2
D: NA
J: TRBJ2-1
size: many
DNA: TGTGCCAGCAGCCAAGCATCATCTTACAATGAGCAGTTCTTC
CDR3: CASSQASSYNEQFF

V: TRBV27
D: NA
J: TRBJ2-1
size: NA
DNA: TGTGCCGGCAGTTTTCAGGCAGACGGCAATGAGCAGTTCTTC
CDR3: CAGSFQADGNEQFF

V: TRBV18
D: TRBD1
J: TRBJ1-2
size: NA
DNA: TGTGCCAGCTCCCGAGACAGGGAGGAGGGCTACACCTTC
CDR3: CASSRDREEGYTF

V: TRBV20-1
D: NA
J: TRBJ2-7
size: many
DNA: TGCAGTGCTAGAGACATGGACTTCTTACCCTACGAGCAGTACTTC
CDR3: CSARDMDFLPYEQYF

V: TRBV20-1
D: NA
J: TRBJ1-2
size: few
DNA: TGCAGTGCTGGCGCCTTCTATGGCTACACCTTC
CDR3: CSAGAFYGYTF

V: TRBV5-1
D: TRBD1
J: TRBJ2-7
size: NA
DNA: TGCGCCAGCAGCTTGGATCTCCAGGGACAGGCAACCCAGTACTTC
CDR3: CASSLDLQGQATQYF

V: TRBV2
D: NA
J: TRBJ2-1
size: NA
DNA: TGTGCCAGCAGTCGAAGGATCTACAATGAGCAGTTCTTC
CDR3: CASSRRIYNEQFF

V: TRBV20-1
D: NA
J: TRBJ2-1
size: NA
DNA: TGCAGCGCCGGATCCGGGAGCTCCTACAATGAGCAGTTCTTC
CDR3: CSAGSGSSYNEQFF

V: TRBV2
D: NA
J: TRBJ1-2
size: many
DNA: TGTGCCAGCAGTGCAAGGACCTATGGCTACACCTTC
CDR3: CASSARTYGYTF

V: TRBV12-3/TRBV12-4
D: NA
J: TRBJ2-5
size: many
DNA: TGTGCCAGCAGTTTACAGGGGGAGACCCAGTACTTC
CDR3: CASSLQGETQYF

V: TRBV7-9
D: TRBD1
J: TRBJ1-5
size: NA
DNA: TGTGCCAGCAGCGATCGACAGGGGGCTGGCCAGCCCCAGCATTTT
CDR3: CASSDRQGAGQPQHF

V: TRBV6-4
D: TRBD1
J: TRBJ2-7
size: many
DNA: TGTGCCAGCAGCTTAAGGGGGACAGGGGGCTACGAGCAGTACTTC
CDR3: CASSLRGTGGYEQYF

V: TRBV9
D: NA
J: TRBJ2-1
size: NA
DNA: TGTGCCAGCAGCGTAGGACAGCATGATAATGAGCAGTTCTTC
CDR3: CASSVGQHDNEQFF

V: TRBV9
D: TRBD1
J: TRBJ1-1
size: NA
DNA: TGTGCCAGCAGCGTACAACAGGGGCCGAACACTGAAGCTTTCTTT
CDR3: CASSVQQGPNTEAFF

V: TRBV12-3/TRBV12-4
D: NA
J: TRBJ1-2
size: few
DNA: TGTGCCAGCAGTTTTTACAGGGACGGAGGCTACACCTTC
CDR3: CASSFYRDGGYTF

V: TRBV28
D: NA
J: TRBJ2-7
size: NA
DNA: TGTGCCGGCAGTTCCCGGGGGCCCTACGAGCAGTACTTC
CDR3: CAGSSRGPYEQYF

V: TRBV2
D: TRBD1
J: TRBJ2-1
size: few
DNA: TGTGCCAGCAGACCGACAGGGGATAATTACAATGAGCAGTTCTTC
CDR3: CASRPTGDNYNEQFF

V: TRBV20-1
D: NA
J: TRBJ1-1
size: NA
DNA: TGCAGTGCCGTGAGACCGGGGTACACTGAAGCTTTCTTT
CDR3: CSAVRPGYTEAFF

V: TRBV19
D: TRBD2
J: TRBJ2-5
size: NA
DNA: TGTGCCAGTAGCGTATATGGGGGGGAAGAGACCCAGTACTTC
CDR3: CASSVYGGEETQYF

V: TRBV7-2
D: TRBD2
J: TRBJ2-7
size: NA
DNA: TGTGCCAGCAGCGCCTCATTGGGACTGGCGGGAGGGCTTTACGGCGAGCAGTACTTC
CDR3: CASSASLGLAGGLYGEQYF

V: TRBV27
D: NA
J: TRBJ1-5
size: NA
DNA: TGTGCCAGCAGTTTAAAGGGGGGGTTTAATCAGCCCCAGCATTTT
CDR3: CASSLKGGFNQPQHF

V: TRBV20-1
D: NA
J: TRBJ1-2
size: NA
DNA: TGCAGTGCTAGTGGGAAAAACTACTATGGCTACACCTTC
CDR3: CSASGKNYYGYTF

V: TRBV9
D: NA
J: TRBJ1-2
size: NA
DNA: TGTGCCAGCAGCGTCGGGAGTTATGGCCACACCTTC
CDR3: CASSVGSYGHTF

V: TRBV6-6
D: NA
J: TRBJ1-5
size: NA
DNA: TGTGCCAGCAGTTACTCAGGGTTGCCCCAGCATTTT
CDR3: CASSYSGLPQHF

V: TRBV5-1
D: NA
J: TRBJ1-4
size: NA
DNA: TGCGCCAGCAGCACTCAGGGGCGACGGAATGAAAAACTGTTTTTT
CDR3: CASSTQGRRNEKLFF

V: TRBV29-1
D: NA
J: TRBJ2-3
size: many
DNA: TGCAGCGTTGAATTGTCCAGGCAACGCACAGATACGCAGTATTTT
CDR3: CSVELSRQRTDTQYF

V: TRBV30
D: TRBD1
J: TRBJ1-1
size: NA
DNA: TGTGCCTGGAGTGTGGGTTGGGACAGGGTGTTTGTGAACACTGAAGCTTTCTTT
CDR3: CAWSVGWDRVFVNTEAFF

V: TRBV2
D: NA
J: TRBJ1-6
size: NA
DNA: TGTGCCAGCAGTGTCAGTTCACCCCTCCACTTT
CDR3: CASSVSSPLHF

V: TRBV5-1
D: TRBD2
J: TRBJ2-4
size: NA
DNA: TGCGCCAGCAGCTCCCCTGGAGCGGGGGAGGCCAAAAACATTCAGTACTTC
CDR3: CASSSPGAGEAKNIQYF

V: TRBV19
D: NA
J: TRBJ1-5
size: NA
DNA: TGTGCCAGTAGTATAGGGCAGGGAGATGGACAGCCCCAGCATTTT
CDR3: CASSIGQGDGQPQHF

V: TRBV12-3/TRBV12-4
D: NA
J: TRBJ1-5
size: NA
DNA: TGTGCCAGCAGTTCCAGGAGCAGCGGCAATCAGCCCCAGCATTTT
CDR3: CASSSRSSGNQPQHF

V: TRBV5-1
D: NA
J: TRBJ1-2
size: NA
DNA: TGCGCCAGCAGCTTTGGCAGAACTAACTATGGCTACACCTTC
CDR3: CASSFGRTNYGYTF

V: TRBV28
D: NA
J: TRBJ1-1
size: once
DNA: TGTGCCAGCAGTTCATGGACGGCAAACACTGAAGCTTTCTTT
CDR3: CASSSWTANTEAFF

V: TRBV28
D: TRBD1
J: TRBJ1-5
size: NA
DNA: TGTGCCAGCAGATTTCGACAGGGAAACAATCAGCCCCAGCATTTT
CDR3: CASRFRQGNNQPQHF

V: TRBV7-6
D: TRBD1
J: TRBJ1-2
size: many
DNA: TGTGCCAGCGCTGAGGGGACAGGGGAATATGGCTACACCTTC
CDR3: CASAEGTGEYGYTF

V: TRBV12-3/TRBV12-4
D: TRBD1
J: TRBJ2-1
size: NA
DNA: TGTGCCAGCAGCTCAGTCCCGGGACAGGGTTCGAGCTCCTACAATGAGCAGTTCTTC
CDR3: CASSSVPGQGSSSYNEQFF

V: TRBV20-1
D: NA
J: TRBJ1-5
size: NA
DNA: TGCAGTGCCGCATGGACGGGTCCGGATCAGCCCCAGCATTTT
CDR3: CSAAWTGPDQPQHF

V: TRBV7-3
D: NA
J: TRBJ1-6
size: NA
DNA: TGTGCCAGCAGCTTATCGGCGCAGGGGTCACCTCTTAATTCACCCCTCCACTTT
CDR3: CASSLSAQGSPLNSPLHF

V: TRBV20-1
D: NA
J: TRBJ1-5
size: NA
DNA: TGCAGTGCTAGCCTCCCGTTCGGGGCTAGCAATCAGCCCCAGCATTTT
CDR3: CSASLPFGASNQPQHF

V: TRBV2
D: TRBD1
J: TRBJ2-3
size: few
DNA: TGTGCCAGCAGTGTCCTAGGGGGCACCCCTGACACAGATACGCAGTATTTT
CDR3: CASSVLGGTPDTDTQYF

V: TRBV18
D: NA
J: TRBJ1-1
size: NA
DNA: TGTGCCAGCTCACCCGTGGGGGCTGAAGCTTTCTTT
CDR3: CASSPVGAEAFF

V: TRBV11-2
D: NA
J: TRBJ1-2
size: many
DNA: TGTGCCAGCAGCTTAGAACCCCGGACGGGGGGCTACACCTTC
CDR3: CASSLEPRTGGYTF

V: TRBV7-3
D: TRBD1
J: TRBJ1-1
size: few
DNA: TGTGCCACCCAGGGGGTGGGAAACACTGAAGCTTTCTTT
CDR3: CATQGVGNTEAFF

V: TRBV4-1
D: NA
J: TRBJ1-1
size: NA
DNA: TGCGCCAGCAGGCCTAACTGGATGGGGGCTGAAGCTTTCTTT
CDR3: CASRPNWMGAEAFF

V: TRBV7-8
D: TRBD1
J: TRBJ1-2
size: NA
DNA: TGTGCCAGCAGCTTAGCTGGGACAGGGGTTCGAGCTAACTATGGCTACACCTTC
CDR3: CASSLAGTGVRANYGYTF

V: TRBV27
D: NA
J: TRBJ2-5
size: many
DNA: TGTGCCAGCAGGGGGGGACAGCCTCAAGAGACCCAGTACTTC
CDR3: CASRGGQPQETQYF

V: TRBV5-1
D: TRBD1
J: TRBJ1-5
size: NA
DNA: TGCGCCAGCAGCTTGAGAGACAGGGAAGGCAATCAGCCCCAGCATTTT
CDR3: CASSLRDREGNQPQHF

V: TRBV14
D: NA
J: TRBJ2-1
size: NA
DNA: TGTGCCAGCAGCCAGCCCCCAGGGCAGGACAATGAGCAGTTCTTC
CDR3: CASSQPPGQDNEQFF